Presented here are 29 T cell receptor beta chains from one specimen sequenced in a study of blood T cell repertoires in COVID-19. Produced via immunoSEQ multiplex PCR; TCRdb's table is partial and in-frame only. Of about 170,000 clones in the sample, under 80% were seen once. Sequencing input: peripheral blood. These receptor sequences come from a man aged 70-80 years with acute or convalescent COVID-19.

This rearrangement joins TRBV7-2 to TRBJ1-2; 10 positions match TRBD1. J gave up 7 bases and V 1 base, and 3 bases lay outside the gene matches. Germline V gene data show CDR1 as SGHTA and CDR2 as FQGNSA. This CDR3 is 14 amino acids long. CDR3 region: CASSLVWDRGGYTF. The CDR3 DNA is TGTGCCAGCAGCTTAGTTTGGGACAGGGGTGGCTACACCTTC.

CDR3 in DNA: TGTGCCAGCAGTCCGGGACTAGCGGGAGTGGGGGAGCAGTTCTTC. This sequence encodes CASSPGLAGVGEQFF. The rearrangement links TRBV27 to TRBJ2-1; 14 bases line up with TRBD2. Germline CDR1 reads MNHEY; CDR2 reads SMNVEV (reference sequence). The CDR3 consists of 15 residues. V gave up 5 bases and J gave up 10 bases; unmatched junction bases: 7.

This clone was counted a few times. The chain joins TRBV18 to TRBJ2-7; D gene unclear. The V gene lost 0 bases and the J gene lost 4 bases, with 7 bases spanning the gap. Germline V CDR1 and CDR2: KGHSH, LQKENI. The CDR3 runs 13 residues. The CDR3 region is CASSPPESYEQYF. The CDR3 DNA is TGTGCCAGCTCACCACCAGAGAGTTACGAGCAGTACTTC.

The rearrangement links TRBV19 to TRBJ2-1; 11 nucleotides match TRBD2. Germline CDR1 LNHDA, CDR2 SQIVND (reference sequence). V was pared by 3 bases and J by 6 bases, with 10 bases of the junction left unmatched. The CDR3 runs to 17 residues. CDR3 coding DNA: TGTGCCAGTAGTATCATCGGAACTACTAGCGGGGGCAATGAGCAGTTCTTC. Residues: CASSIIGTTSGGNEQFF.

CDR3 in amino acids: CASSQRGQSKNIQYF. CDR3 nucleotides: TGTGCCAGCAGCCAACGAGGACAGTCCAAAAACATTCAGTACTTC. The chain combines TRBV3-1 (or the pseudogene TRBV3-2) with TRBJ2-4, with a weak D call TRBD1 (6 bases). The V and J ends lost 2 bases and 2 bases respectively, with 10 bases between them. Germline CDR1 reads LGHDT; CDR2 reads YNNKEL (reference sequence). The CDR3 runs 15 residues.

The gene calls are TRBV24-1 and TRBJ1-2; D is possibly TRBD1 (6 bases). Germline loops: CDR1 KGHDR, CDR2 SFDVKD. Trimming removed 3 bases from V and 2 bases from J, with 9 bases in between. The CDR3 has 14 amino acids. CDR3 amino acids: CATSDEDRNYGYTF. CDR3 sequence (DNA): TGTGCCACCAGTGATGAGGACAGAAACTATGGCTACACCTTC.

This clone was seen more than once but under ten times. The chain uses TRBV30 and TRBJ2-1, with 8 bases identical to TRBD2. V was clipped by 0 bases and J by 6 bases; unmatched bases: 4. CDR1 and CDR2 from the germline V gene are GTSNPN and SVGIG (reference sequence). The CDR3 covers 14 residues. The CDR3 is CAWSVGLAGNEQFF. In DNA, the CDR3 is TGTGCCTGGAGTGTAGGTCTAGCGGGCAATGAGCAGTTCTTC. Full variable domain (rest looked up from reference TRBV30 and TRBJ2-1): SQTIHQWPATLVQPVGSPLSLECTVEGTSNPNLYWYRQAAGRGLQLLFYSVGIGQISSEVPQNLSASRPQDRQFILSSKKLLLSDSGFYLCAWSVGLAGNEQFFGPGTRLTVL.

The gene calls are TRBV6-1 and TRBJ2-1, with TRBD2 matching over 11 bases. The V and J ends lost 1 base and 10 bases, in that order; junction bases with no gene match: 6. Germline assignment: CDR1 MNHNS and CDR2 SASEGT. The CDR3 runs 15 residues. CDR3: CASSEVLAGGREQFF. DNA for the CDR3: TGTGCCAGCAGTGAAGTGTTAGCGGGGGGGCGAGAGCAGTTCTTC.

The chain couples TRBV3-1 (or the pseudogene TRBV3-2) to TRBJ1-1; 9 nucleotides align to TRBD1. Per the germline V gene, CDR1 is LGHDT and CDR2 is YNNKEL (reference sequence). V trimming: 1 base; J trimming: 4 bases; junction bases outside the gene matches: 10. CDR3 length: 17 residues. CDR3 coding DNA: TGTGCCAGCAGCCAAGGGGGGAACAGGGGGCGGCGCACTGAAGCTTTCTTT. This encodes CASSQGGNRGRRTEAFF.

This sequence joins TRBV6-4 and TRBJ2-7, with D uncertain. This CDR3 has 13 amino acids. Trimming left V 0 bases short and J 0 bases short, with 3 bases between. Germline CDR1 MRHNA, CDR2 SNTAGT. The CDR3 sequence is CASSDSSSYEQYF. CDR3 in DNA: TGTGCCAGCAGTGACTCTAGCTCCTACGAGCAGTACTTC.

The rearrangement joins TRBV28 to TRBJ1-5; D might be TRBD1 (5 bases). This CDR3 is built from 15 residues. Trimming stripped 1 base from V and 7 bases from J, with 14 bases between. Per germline, CDR1 MDHEN and CDR2 SYDVKM. The CDR3 here is CASSLLGGVRQPQHF. Written as DNA, the CDR3 is TGTGCCAGCAGTTTATTGGGGGGGGTAAGACAGCCCCAGCATTTT.

The chain employs TRBV11-2 and TRBJ1-4; 7 nucleotides line up with TRBD1. The CDR3 spans 14 residues. V lost 6 bases, J lost 8 bases, and 9 bases stayed unmatched. Germline V gene data show CDR1 as SGHAT and CDR2 as FQNNGV. DNA of the CDR3: TGTGCCAGCAGAAAAGACAGGGCGGGAGAAAAACTGTTTTTT. Translation gives CASRKDRAGEKLFF.

This chain joins TRBV6-1 and TRBJ2-7; TRBD1 matches at 9 bases. Germline CDR1 reads MNHNS; CDR2 reads SASEGT. V lost 2 bases to trimming and J lost 3 bases; unmatched junction nucleotides: 5. The CDR3 is 15 amino acids. CDR3 amino acids: CASSESPGQGYEQYF. CDR3 DNA sequence: TGTGCCAGCAGTGAATCCCCGGGACAGGGCTACGAGCAGTACTTC.

The chain is built from TRBV6-5 and TRBJ2-7; 11 bases fit TRBD2. Trimming cost V 6 bases and J 2 bases; bases outside gene matches: 6. Per germline, CDR1 MNHEY and CDR2 SVGAGI. The CDR3 covers 15 residues. The CDR3 protein is CASSQISGGAYEQYF. CDR3 coding DNA: TGTGCCAGCAGCCAAATTAGCGGGGGGGCCTACGAGCAGTACTTC.

The chain links TRBV2 to TRBJ2-3; TRBD1 matches at 8 bases. CDR1 is SNHLY, CDR2 FYNNEI, per germline. With 5 bases clipped from V and 5 bases from J, the junction kept 3 bases outside the gene matches. This CDR3 region has 13 residues. CDR3 DNA: TGTGCCAGCAGTTGGGACAGGCGAGATACGCAGTATTTT. Amino acid sequence: CASSWDRRDTQYF.

V gene TRBV18 combines with J gene TRBJ1-6, with 9 bases that match TRBD1. This CDR3 is 16 amino acids long. The V segment lost 3 bases and the J segment 6 bases; nucleotides outside the gene matches: 6. Germline V CDR1 and CDR2: KGHSH, LQKENI. The CDR3 DNA sequence: TGTGCCAGCTCACCTTCGGGACAGGGCCTTAATTCACCCCTCCACTTT. Amino acids: CASSPSGQGLNSPLHF.

V and J are TRBV10-3 and TRBJ2-3; TRBD2 agrees at 9 bases. After removal of 1 base from V and 7 bases from J, the junction contained 6 bases not matched to a gene. The CDR3 contains 15 residues. Germline CDR1 and CDR2: ENHRY and SYGVKD. CDR3 DNA sequence: TGTGCCATCAGTGAGTTGCGGGGGGGCTTTTATACGCAGTATTTT. Encoded protein: CAISELRGGFYTQYF.

A few counts support this clone. This chain connects TRBV3-1 (or the pseudogene TRBV3-2) to TRBJ2-7; 7 bases agree with TRBD2. CDR1 is LGHDT and CDR2 is YNNKEL in the germline V gene (reference sequence). The V and J ends lost 0 bases and 0 bases, in that order; junction bases with no gene match: 8. The CDR3 spans 17 residues. CDR3 protein: CASSQDIGGISSYEQYF. The CDR3 DNA is TGTGCCAGCAGCCAAGATATCGGGGGGATTAGCTCCTACGAGCAGTACTTC.

This clone occurred once. The rearrangement links TRBV7-8 to TRBJ2-3, with D tentatively TRBD1 (6 bases). This CDR3 contains 14 residues. Germline-derived CDR1 and CDR2 are SGHVS and FQNEAQ. The V and J ends lost 0 bases and 3 bases respectively, with 7 bases between them. In DNA, the CDR3 is TGTGCCAGCAGCTTAGCGCAGGGGACAGATACGCAGTATTTT. This encodes CASSLAQGTDTQYF.

The rearrangement uses TRBV27 and TRBJ1-1; no clear D gene. V was shortened by 6 bases and J by 1 base, with 15 bases between the two germline ends. CDR1 is MNHEY and CDR2 is SMNVEV in the germline V gene (reference sequence). The CDR3 length is 15 residues. CDR3 DNA: TGTGCCAGCAGCCAACAGTCATATGGGAACACTGAAGCTTTCTTT. Translation: CASSQQSYGNTEAFF.

This clone has more than one count but fewer than ten. This chain uses TRBV19 with TRBJ1-1; 9 bases agree with TRBD1. The germline V gene has CDR1 LNHDA and CDR2 SQIVND (reference sequence). V lost 3 bases, J lost 2 bases, and 10 bases stayed unmatched. This CDR3 has 17 amino acids. CDR3 residues: CASSIWARQGVNTEAFF. CDR3 nucleotide sequence: TGTGCCAGTAGTATCTGGGCGAGACAGGGGGTTAACACTGAAGCTTTCTTT. The variable domain in full, completed from reference TRBV19 and TRBJ1-1, reads DGGITQSPKYLFRKEGQNVTLSCEQNLNHDAMYWYRQDPGQGLRLIYYSQIVNDFQKGDIAEGYSVSREKKESFPLTVTSAQKNPTAFYLCASSIWARQGVNTEAFFGQGTRLTVV.

This clone was counted between two and nine times. The chain is built from TRBV19 and TRBJ2-1; 10 nucleotides line up with TRBD1. Trimming removed 3 bases from V and 8 bases from J; junction bases left unmatched: 7. Germline CDR1 LNHDA, CDR2 SQIVND (reference sequence). The CDR3 runs 15 residues. This chain's CDR3 is CASSIGTGVLDEQFF. CDR3 in DNA: TGTGCCAGTAGTATTGGGACAGGGGTGTTAGATGAGCAGTTCTTC.

The gene calls are TRBV12-3 or TRBV12-4 and TRBJ1-5, with 8 bases identical to TRBD1. This CDR3 is 13 amino acids long. The V and J ends lost 5 bases and 10 bases, in that order; junction bases with no gene match: 7. The CDR3 sequence: CASSPDREAPQHF. The DNA of the CDR3 is TGTGCCAGCAGTCCGGACAGGGAGGCACCCCAGCATTTT.

This clone was seen repeatedly, ten times or more. The CDR3 protein is CSVELRSSYEQYF. CDR3 nucleotides: TGCAGCGTTGAGCTGAGGTCCAGCTACGAGCAGTACTTC. The chain uses TRBV29-1 and TRBJ2-7, with no clear D. The germline V and J ends were trimmed by 3 bases and 3 bases, with 12 bases remaining between them. Looked up from germline, CDR1 is SQVTM and CDR2 is ANQGSEA. The CDR3 has 13 amino acids.

This chain uses TRBV2 with TRBJ2-2, with a weak D call TRBD1 (5 bases). V dropped 9 bases and J dropped 1 base, with 12 bases sitting between them. The CDR3 covers 14 residues. Germline loops: CDR1 SNHLY, CDR2 FYNNEI. This CDR3 is CARGLTVNTGELFF. CDR3 bases: TGTGCCAGAGGGTTGACAGTGAACACCGGGGAGCTGTTTTTT.

This clone was picked up one time. The V and J genes are TRBV7-9 and TRBJ1-5, with D unclear. From germline, CDR1 is SEHNR and CDR2 FQNEAQ (reference sequence). V lost 0 bases and J 0 bases, leaving 12 bases between the germline ends. The CDR3 is made up of 17 amino acids. The CDR3 region is CASSLALDGLSNQPQHF. The CDR3, as DNA: TGTGCCAGCAGCTTAGCACTGGACGGACTTAGCAATCAGCCCCAGCATTTT.

This clone was recorded only once. The genes are TRBV7-2 and TRBJ2-5, with a possible D match to TRBD2 (5 bases). CDR3 length: 14 amino acids. CDR1 is SGHTA, CDR2 FQGNSA, per germline. V was shortened by 5 bases and J by 2 bases, with 12 bases between the two germline ends. This CDR3 is CASSPSSGQETQYF. The DNA of the CDR3 is TGTGCCAGCAGCCCTTCCAGCGGACAAGAGACCCAGTACTTC.

The CDR3 here is CASSLALANYGYTF. CDR3 coding DNA: TGTGCCAGCAGCTTGGCCCTAGCTAACTATGGCTACACCTTC. V usage is TRBV28 and J usage is TRBJ1-2; D gene ambiguous. Germline-derived CDR1 and CDR2 are MDHEN and SYDVKM. V lost 6 bases and J 0 bases, leaving 11 bases between the germline ends. The CDR3 length is 14 residues.

V is TRBV7-8 and J is TRBJ1-5; D is ambiguous. Trimming took 1 base from V and 9 from J, leaving 19 bases between them. CDR1 is SGHVS, CDR2 FQNEAQ, per germline. The CDR3 runs 16 residues. DNA for the CDR3: TGTGCCAGCAGCTTAGGCTCTCGAACACTAAAAAGGCCCCAGCATTTT. The encoded protein is CASSLGSRTLKRPQHF.